This TCR beta chain derives from a study of T cell responses to AZD1222 COVID-19 vaccine. Overall study findings and caveats: Baseline serostatus was positive in only a handful of AZD1222 recipients. The donor cohort was predominantly white British with a female majority, and clonal diversity may have been underestimated. Spike-specific TCR breadth and depth grew following two AZD1222 doses. Spike was spanned by vaccine-associated CD4 TCRs, which were dominant at 160-218 and 743-854.

V dropped 1 base and J dropped 0 bases, with 16 bases sitting between them. The CDR3 has 17 residues. Germline V gene data show CDR1 as KGHSH and CDR2 as LQKENI. Remarks on this clone: Its specificity is unknown.

Only in-frame clones appear in the TCRdb table, and some are missing; sequencing was by immunoSEQ multiplex PCR. The sample includes about 130,000 clones, 80% to 90% of them seen just once. Sample: peripheral blood, taken on day 0 of AZD1222 vaccination. This chain links TRBV18 with TRBJ2-7, with TRBD1 as a possible D gene (5 bases). This TCR came from an adult in good health. The CDR3 sequence is CASSPLGAGKFSYEQYF. As DNA, the CDR3 is TGTGCCAGCTCACCACTCGGAGCAGGGAAATTCTCCTACGAGCAGTACTTC.